The clone carrying this T cell receptor beta chain was found a few times. Its specificity is unknown. This specimen belongs to a study of identical twins. Study-level results: For monozygotic twins, models underestimated out-of-frame TCR alpha sharing.

This CDR3 has 12 residues. CDR1 and CDR2 from the germline V gene are SGHDN and FVKESK. The V and J ends lost 2 bases and 8 bases respectively, with 7 bases between them. TCRdb analysed the 5' RACE reads with MiXCR anew, one entry per CDR3 protein. This table holds some 1,700,000 distinct CDR3 sequences, about 30% found once. The rearrangement uses TRBV14 and TRBJ2-1; D is unclear. Sequenced material: cord blood. The receptor's source is a newborn girl in good health. CDR3 protein: CASSQFLHEQFF. The CDR3 bases are TGTGCCAGCAGCCAATTCCTGCATGAGCAGTTCTTC.